This T cell receptor beta chain was sequenced during a study of cytomegalovirus exposure and HLA in healthy donors. Germline CDR1 SEHNR, CDR2 FQNEAQ (reference sequence). This CDR3 comprises 15 residues. J gave up 3 bases and V 5 bases, and 3 bases lay outside the gene matches. The PCR employed 60 Vbeta primers together with 13 Jbeta primers. Some clones are missing from TCRdb's copy, which holds only in-frame ones; the method was immunoSEQ multiplex PCR. The sample lists 100,000 to 150,000 clones; around 74% were seen once. The V gene is TRBV7-9, the J gene TRBJ2-5; 13 bases agree with TRBD2. What was sequenced was PBMCs. This TCR was recovered from a male donor in good health and CMV-seronegative. This CDR3 reads CASSTGTSGKETQYF. The CDR3 nucleotides read TGTGCCAGCAGCACCGGGACTAGCGGGAAAGAGACCCAGTACTTC.